The 7 T cell receptor beta chains below were found in one sample sequenced in a study of lymphopenia after photon versus proton radiotherapy. Sequencing was performed with immunoSEQ multiplex PCR; in TCRdb, only in-frame clones are kept and a portion is missing. The sample yields some 33,000 clones, roughly 90% seen once. The starting material was peripheral blood, obtained from a patient treated with photon-based radiotherapy. The receptors were sampled from a woman aged 45-65 years with pancreatic cancer.

This clone was detected only a few times. The rearrangement joins TRBV2 to TRBJ2-3, with 7 bases matching TRBD1. Germline assignment: CDR1 SNHLY and CDR2 FYNNEI. The CDR3 has 14 amino acids. J gave up 0 bases and V 9 bases, and 6 bases lay outside the gene matches. CDR3 bases: TGTGCCAGTGGACAGGCTTTTAGCACAGATACGCAGTATTTT. This gives the protein CASGQAFSTDTQYF.

The V and J genes are TRBV7-3 and TRBJ2-3; 7 nucleotides match TRBD2. CDR3 length equals 17 residues. CDR1 SGHTA and CDR2 FQGTGA come from the germline V gene. The junction had 13 bases not matched to a gene; V was cut back by 3 bases and J by 4 bases. The CDR3: CASSFGKGGMKADTQYF. CDR3 nucleotide sequence: TGTGCCAGCAGCTTCGGGAAGGGAGGGATGAAGGCAGATACGCAGTATTTT.

In its sample, this clone was seen once. V usage is TRBV6-5 and J usage is TRBJ2-1; the D is unclear. The V gene lost 0 bases and the J gene lost 7 bases, with 4 bases spanning the gap. CDR1 and CDR2 from the germline V gene are MNHEY and SVGAGI. The CDR3 spans 12 residues. CDR3: CASSYSANEQFF. The CDR3 DNA sequence: TGTGCCAGCAGTTACTCAGCAAATGAGCAGTTCTTC.

The V and J genes are TRBV18 and TRBJ2-5, with D tentatively TRBD1 or TRBD2 (5 bases each). Germline V lookup: CDR1 KGHSH, CDR2 LQKENI. The ends were cut back, 1 base at V and 5 bases at J, with 14 bases in the middle. The CDR3 length is 15 residues. CDR3 region: CASSPLGAGRETQYF. The DNA of the CDR3 is TGTGCCAGCTCACCACTCGGGGCGGGTCGGGAGACCCAGTACTTC.

This clone was picked up one time. The genes are TRBV4-2 and TRBJ2-1, with D tentatively TRBD2 (5 bases). V was shortened by 0 bases and J by 0 bases, with 12 bases between the two germline ends. CDR3 length equals 17 residues. Germline loops: CDR1 LGHNA, CDR2 YNFKEQ. The CDR3 sequence: CASSQEPLGGSYNEQFF. The CDR3 DNA is TGTGCCAGCAGCCAAGAACCACTAGGAGGCTCCTACAATGAGCAGTTCTTC.

The chain links TRBV18 to TRBJ2-7; 9 bases are a match to TRBD1. Trimming at V came to 4 bases and at J to 1 base, leaving 5 bases not matched to a gene. From germline, CDR1 is KGHSH and CDR2 LQKENI. The CDR3 is made up of 15 amino acids. In DNA, the CDR3 is TGTGCCAGCTCACTTGGACAGGGGAGTTCCTACGAGCAGTACTTC. This translates into CASSLGQGSSYEQYF.

The V gene is TRBV28, the J gene TRBJ2-6, with a possible D match to TRBD2 (5 bases). CDR1 is MDHEN and CDR2 is SYDVKM in the germline V gene. V was pared by 6 bases and J by 0 bases, with 12 bases between. The CDR3 is 16 amino acids. CDR3 residues: CASREDRDSGANVLTF. The CDR3 coding sequence is TGTGCCAGCAGGGAGGACCGAGACTCTGGGGCCAACGTCCTGACTTTC.